The 28 T cell receptor beta chains below come from one sample, sequenced in a study of regulatory T cells in long-lasting Graves disease. Arm-PCR of CDR3 regions with iRepertoire HTBI primers generated TCR beta libraries. TCRdb re-called the multiplex PCR reads with MiXCR, one entry per CDR3 protein. The sample consists of roughly 350,000 distinct CDR3 sequences, under 20% of them appearing once. Time point defined: newly diagnosed GD, antithyroid drugs for less than 3 months. There was RNA extracted from PBMCs, and the TCR library was made from it. This same sample was also taken into another study, of T cells in Graves' hyperthyroidism and ophthalmopathy.

The material was peripheral blood mononuclear cells (PBMCs), obtained at new diagnosis, from a patient treated with antithyroid drugs. These receptors were obtained from a young woman with Graves disease.

In its sample, this clonotype was seen many times. The chain employs TRBV3-1 and TRBJ2-3; the match to TRBD2 covers 14 bases. The junction had 2 bases not matched to a gene; V was cut back by 1 base and J by 2 bases. The CDR3 contains 17 residues. Germline-derived CDR1 and CDR2 are LGHDT and YNNKEL (reference sequence). The CDR3 spells CASSQGTSGRTTDTQYF. DNA of the CDR3: TGTGCCAGCAGCCAAGGGACTAGCGGGAGGACCACAGATACGCAGTATTTT.

Ten or more counts support this clonotype. This sequence joins TRBV13 and TRBJ2-7; 8 bases agree with TRBD1. V gave up 5 bases and J gave up 3 bases; unmatched junction bases: 12. The CDR3 length is 16 residues. From germline, CDR1 is PRHDT and CDR2 FYEKMQ (reference sequence). The CDR3 region is CASSRTGGQGSYEQYF. CDR3 nucleotide sequence: TGTGCCAGCAGCCGTACGGGTGGACAGGGAAGCTACGAGCAGTACTTC. The variable domain in full, completed from reference TRBV13 and TRBJ2-7, reads AAGVIQSPRHLIKEKRETATLKCYPIPRHDTVYWYQQGPGQDPQFLISFYEKMQSDKGSIPDRFSAQQFSDYHSELNMSSLELGDSALYFCASSRTGGQGSYEQYFGPGTRLTVT.

This clonotype came up many times. The V call is TRBV13, the J call TRBJ2-1; 8 bases fit TRBD2. J was trimmed by 0 bases and V by 3 bases; bases with no gene match: 1. This CDR3 is built from 15 residues. Germline CDR1 and CDR2: PRHDT and FYEKMQ (reference sequence). The DNA of the CDR3 is TGTGCCAGCAGCTTCGGGGGGGGCTCCTACAATGAGCAGTTCTTC. Residues: CASSFGGGSYNEQFF.

This clonotype occurred many times. The chain uses TRBV28 and TRBJ2-1; 8 bases line up with TRBD2. Unmatched junction bases numbered 7, after V lost 5 bases and J lost 4 bases. The CDR3 length is 15 residues. In germline, CDR1 is MDHEN, CDR2 SYDVKM. The CDR3 coding sequence is TGTGCCAGCAGTGGGATAGCGGGACTGTACAATGAGCAGTTCTTC. Residues: CASSGIAGLYNEQFF.

This clonotype was seen at least ten times. This chain joins TRBV3-1 and TRBJ1-5; D call uncertain. Between the trimmed V and J ends, which lost 3 bases and 5 bases, there was a span of 5 bases. This CDR3 is built from 12 residues. CDR1 LGHDT and CDR2 YNNKEL come from the germline V gene (reference sequence). DNA of the CDR3: TGTGCCAGCAGCCAGGATGATCAGCCCCAGCATTTT. Translating it yields CASSQDDQPQHF.

This clonotype was seen at least ten times. V gene TRBV6-9 combines with J gene TRBJ1-2, with D perhaps TRBD1 (5 bases). Germline CDR1 reads MNHGY; CDR2 reads SVAAGI. Trimming pared 3 bases from V and 3 bases from J, leaving 5 bases between. The CDR3 consists of 12 residues. The CDR3 here is CASSYRDYGYTF. The CDR3 DNA is TGTGCCAGCAGTTACAGGGACTATGGCTACACCTTC.

This clonotype was seen more than once but under ten times. A read error is possible here, since a much larger clone lies one base away. The chain uses TRBV11-2 and TRBJ2-1, with D perhaps matching TRBD1 or TRBD2 (6 bases each). CDR3 length equals 16 residues. CDR1 is SGHAT, CDR2 FQNNGV, per germline. Trimming shortened V by 8 bases and J by 4 bases, and 21 bases separated the two germline ends. In nucleotides, the CDR3 is TGTGCCAGCGGCCCCTTCTTTCGGGGGCCTTACAATGAGCAGTTCTTC. This gives the protein CASGPFFRGPYNEQFF.

This clonotype was counted once. A much larger clone differs from this one at a single base, so this may be a read error. V and J are TRBV13 and TRBJ1-1; D gene ambiguous. The germline V and J ends were trimmed by 6 bases and 0 bases, with 14 bases remaining between them. In germline, CDR1 is PRHDT, CDR2 FYEKMQ (reference sequence). CDR3 length equals 15 residues. The DNA for the CDR3 is TGTGCCAGCAGTTCTCAGCGGCGGCTGAACACTGAAGCTTTCTTT. Residues: CASSSQRRLNTEAFF.

In this sample, this clonotype turned up many times. The gene calls are TRBV2 and TRBJ1-1; maybe TRBD1 (5 bases). Trimming took 1 base from V and 11 from J, leaving 11 bases between them. The germline gives CDR1 SNHLY, CDR2 FYNNEI. The CDR3 runs to 12 residues. For the CDR3, the DNA is TGTGCCAGCAGTGAAGGGTTAGGGGTGGCTTTCTTT. Its translation: CASSEGLGVAFF.

This clonotype has ten or more counts. The rearrangement joins TRBV5-4 to TRBJ1-1; D unresolved. The CDR3 loop spans 14 amino acids. V dropped 4 bases and J dropped 1 base, with 11 bases sitting between them. Germline V gene lookup returns CDR1 SGHNT and CDR2 YYREEE (reference sequence). The CDR3 is CASSPVQRNTEAFF. CDR3 DNA sequence: TGTGCCAGCAGCCCTGTCCAGAGGAACACTGAAGCTTTCTTT.

Worth noting for this clonotype: This sequence is one base from a far larger clone and is likely a read error. A read error is likely, as this CDR3 ends without the conserved phenylalanine or tryptophan. The chain uses TRBV12-3 or TRBV12-4 and TRBJ2-7; 7 positions match TRBD2. The CDR3 runs 13 residues. J lost 0 bases, V lost 6 bases, and 2 bases had no gene match. The CDR3, as DNA: TGTGCCAGCAGCCCTAGCGGCTCCTACGAGCAGTACCTC. Translating it yields CASSPSGSYEQYL.

This clonotype was picked up many times. CDR3 nucleotide sequence: TGCAGTGCTACCCGACTAGCGGGAGGTTATCCCGGGGAGCTGTTTTTT. It is translated as CSATRLAGGYPGELFF. The rearrangement links TRBV20-1 to TRBJ2-2; 13 bases align to TRBD2. The CDR3 has 16 amino acids. V was clipped by 4 bases and J by 6 bases; unmatched bases: 8. CDR1 and CDR2 (germline): DFQATT, SNEGSKA (reference sequence).

This clonotype was picked up many times. This chain joins TRBV7-2 and TRBJ1-5; 9 nucleotides line up with TRBD1. CDR1 is SGHTA, CDR2 FQGNSA, per germline. The CDR3 totals 18 residues. Trimming cost V 4 bases and J 2 bases; bases outside gene matches: 12. The CDR3 sequence: CASSSRTGVIGGNQPQHF. CDR3 sequence (DNA): TGTGCCAGCAGCTCCCGGACAGGGGTGATTGGTGGCAATCAGCCCCAGCATTTT.

There are many counts of this clonotype. The chain recombines TRBV4-1 with TRBJ2-3, with D possibly being TRBD1 (7 bases). V was shortened by 2 bases and J by 8 bases, with 17 bases between the two germline ends. Germline V gene sequence: CDR1 MGHRA, CDR2 YSYEKL. The CDR3 runs to 15 residues. CDR3 sequence reads: CASSQSTGWGVTQYF. CDR3 DNA: TGCGCCAGCAGCCAATCGACAGGGTGGGGGGTTACGCAGTATTTT.

This clonotype came up many times. The chain recombines TRBV20-1 with TRBJ2-7; 8 bases agree with TRBD2. Germline V gene sequence: CDR1 DFQATT, CDR2 SNEGSKA (reference sequence). V was clipped by 3 bases and J by 3 bases; unmatched bases: 10. The CDR3 is 15 amino acids. DNA for the CDR3: TGCAGTGCTAGCCCGGCAGCGGGAGAGTTCTACGAGCAGTACTTC. This gives the protein CSASPAAGEFYEQYF.

This clonotype showed up many times. The chain employs TRBV18 and TRBJ1-5, with D maybe TRBD1 (6 bases). Germline V CDR1 and CDR2: KGHSH, LQKENI. The CDR3 has 15 residues. Deletions cut 0 bases from V and 6 bases from J, with 12 bases between. CDR3 residues: CASSPPGGSGQPQHF. CDR3 nucleotide sequence: TGTGCCAGCTCACCACCGGGGGGCTCAGGTCAGCCCCAGCATTTT.

This clonotype was seen at least ten times. V gene TRBV7-9 combines with J gene TRBJ1-1; D call uncertain. The CDR3 is 13 amino acids. The germline V gene encodes CDR1 SEHNR and CDR2 FQNEAQ (reference sequence). V lost 1 base, J lost 4 bases, and 7 bases lay in between. The CDR3 nucleotides are TGTGCCAGCAGCTTAGTGACGACCACTGAAGCTTTCTTT. Residues: CASSLVTTTEAFF.

The chain has TRBV7-8 and TRBJ2-2; 11 positions agree with TRBD2. Looked up from germline, CDR1 is SGHVS and CDR2 is FQNEAQ. This CDR3 is 16 amino acids long. Losses at the gene ends were 1 base for V and 5 bases for J; bases not matched to a gene: 3. The DNA for the CDR3 is TGTGCCAGCAGCTTAGAAGCTAGCGGGGGGACCGGGGAGCTGTTTTTT. It codes for CASSLEASGGTGELFF. The full variable domain, with the rest looked up from reference TRBV7-8 and TRBJ2-2, is GAGVSQSPRYKVAKRGQDVALRCDPISGHVSLFWYQQALGQGPEFLTYFQNEAQLDKSGLPSDRFFAERPEGSVSTLKIQRTQQEDSAVYLCASSLEASGGTGELFFGEGSRLTVL.

This clonotype was recorded at least ten times. The rearrangement links TRBV7-6 to TRBJ2-3, with 10 bases that match TRBD1. V shed 1 base, J shed 2 bases, and the junction held 3 bases outside the gene matches. Germline V lookup: CDR1 SGHVS, CDR2 FNYEAQ. This CDR3 is 16 amino acids long. In DNA form, the CDR3 reads TGTGCCAGCAGCTTAGGACAGGGGGCTCTCACAGATACGCAGTATTTT. Its translation: CASSLGQGALTDTQYF.

This clonotype was counted only a few times. J is TRBJ1-6 and V is TRBV4-1, with D maybe TRBD1 (6 bases). The CDR3 totals 14 residues. The germline V and J ends were trimmed by 4 bases and 7 bases, with 11 bases remaining between them. The germline gives CDR1 MGHRA, CDR2 YSYEKL. The CDR3 loop reads CASSREGGNSPLHF. Written as DNA, the CDR3 is TGCGCCAGCAGCCGTGAGGGGGGGAATTCACCCCTCCACTTT.

This clonotype was seen ten or more times. The chain uses TRBV5-6 and TRBJ2-3; D remains unclear. The CDR3 loop spans 12 amino acids. Germline values: CDR1 SGHDT, CDR2 YYEEEE. V lost 4 bases and J lost 9, with 12 bases in between. Written as DNA, the CDR3 is TGTGCCAGCAGCCAGGACCAAGTGACGCAGTATTTT. This codes for CASSQDQVTQYF.

With respect to this clonotype: This may come from a read error, since a much larger clone is one base off. The rearrangement joins TRBV28 to TRBJ2-7, with a tentative D call TRBD1 (5 bases). The length of the CDR3 is 15 residues. V was pared by 1 base and J by 5 bases, with 15 bases between. Germline V CDR1 and CDR2: MDHEN, SYDVKM. The CDR3 is CASSLYLQGVDEQYF. CDR3 in DNA: TGTGCCAGCAGTTTATATCTCCAGGGCGTCGACGAGCAGTACTTC.

This clonotype was counted between two and nine times. The CDR3, as DNA: TGTGCCACGGGGAGTCCCTCCTACGAGCAGTACTTC. Translated: CATGSPSYEQYF. The chain employs TRBV19 and TRBJ2-7, with D possibly TRBD2 on 5 matching bases. This CDR3 has 12 amino acids. The V gene lost 10 bases and the J gene lost 0 bases, with 10 bases spanning the gap. The V gene's germline CDR1 is LNHDA and CDR2 SQIVND (reference sequence).

Comments on this clonotype: Being one base from a much bigger clone, this may be a read error. The chain recombines TRBV6-1 with TRBJ2-2, with 16 positions matching TRBD2. Germline V gene data show CDR1 as MNHNS and CDR2 as SASEGT. With V trimmed by 5 bases and J by 9 bases, 21 bases remained unmatched. CDR3 length: 21 residues. As DNA, the CDR3 is TGTGCCAGCAGTCGACCGGGACTAGCGGGGGGGCCAGAGTGGGCCCCCAGGGAGCTGTTTTTT. Translation gives CASSRPGLAGGPEWAPRELFF.

This clonotype has a count of ten or more. The rearrangement links TRBV6-1 to TRBJ1-2; D is undetermined. Germline loops: CDR1 MNHNS, CDR2 SASEGT. With 4 bases removed from V and 6 bases from J, the gap between germline ends came to 6 bases. CDR3 length: 11 amino acids. CDR3 residues: CASSVMNGYTF. As DNA, the CDR3 is TGTGCCAGCAGTGTTATGAATGGCTACACCTTC.

The table lists this clonotype with a few counts. The chain is built from TRBV6-1 and TRBJ2-5; 9 bases line up with TRBD2. The J segment lost 0 bases and the V segment lost 6 bases, leaving 5 bases of the junction unmatched. The CDR3 length is 15 residues. Germline V gene data show CDR1 as MNHNS and CDR2 as SASEGT. DNA of the CDR3: TGTGCCAGCAGCTCCGGACTAGCGTACCAAGAGACCCAGTACTTC. This sequence encodes CASSSGLAYQETQYF.

The CDR3: CATAERWGGQSYEQYF. Here the CDR3 DNA reads TGTGCCACGGCCGAGAGATGGGGGGGCCAGTCCTACGAGCAGTACTTC. The V and J genes are TRBV19 and TRBJ2-7; a weak D match, TRBD2 (7 bases). Looked up from germline, CDR1 is LNHDA and CDR2 is SQIVND (reference sequence). V gave up 10 bases and J gave up 1 base, with 23 bases separating them. The CDR3 spans 16 residues.

This CDR3 reads CASSAGSPGNQPQHF. The CDR3 bases are TGTGCCAGCAGCGCAGGAAGTCCGGGCAATCAGCCCCAGCATTTT. The chain has TRBV7-9 and TRBJ1-5; D is uncertain. Per germline, CDR1 SEHNR and CDR2 FQNEAQ (reference sequence). The V and J ends lost 5 bases and 2 bases respectively, with 13 bases between them. The CDR3 is 15 amino acids.